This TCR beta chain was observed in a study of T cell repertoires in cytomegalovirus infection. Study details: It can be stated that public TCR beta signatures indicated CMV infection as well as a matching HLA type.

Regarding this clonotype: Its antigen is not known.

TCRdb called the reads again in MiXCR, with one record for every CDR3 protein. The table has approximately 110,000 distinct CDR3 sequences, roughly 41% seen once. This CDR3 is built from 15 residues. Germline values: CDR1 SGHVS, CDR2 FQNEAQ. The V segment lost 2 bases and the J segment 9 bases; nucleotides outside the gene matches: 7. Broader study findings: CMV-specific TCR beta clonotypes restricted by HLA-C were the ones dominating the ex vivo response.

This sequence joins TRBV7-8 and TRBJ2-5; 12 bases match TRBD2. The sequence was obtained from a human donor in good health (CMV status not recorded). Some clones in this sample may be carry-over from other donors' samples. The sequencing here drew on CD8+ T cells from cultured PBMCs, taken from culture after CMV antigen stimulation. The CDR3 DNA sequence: TGTGCCAGCAGCTTAAGTCTAGCGGGGGGGCGTCCCCAGTACTTC. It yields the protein CASSLSLAGGRPQYF.